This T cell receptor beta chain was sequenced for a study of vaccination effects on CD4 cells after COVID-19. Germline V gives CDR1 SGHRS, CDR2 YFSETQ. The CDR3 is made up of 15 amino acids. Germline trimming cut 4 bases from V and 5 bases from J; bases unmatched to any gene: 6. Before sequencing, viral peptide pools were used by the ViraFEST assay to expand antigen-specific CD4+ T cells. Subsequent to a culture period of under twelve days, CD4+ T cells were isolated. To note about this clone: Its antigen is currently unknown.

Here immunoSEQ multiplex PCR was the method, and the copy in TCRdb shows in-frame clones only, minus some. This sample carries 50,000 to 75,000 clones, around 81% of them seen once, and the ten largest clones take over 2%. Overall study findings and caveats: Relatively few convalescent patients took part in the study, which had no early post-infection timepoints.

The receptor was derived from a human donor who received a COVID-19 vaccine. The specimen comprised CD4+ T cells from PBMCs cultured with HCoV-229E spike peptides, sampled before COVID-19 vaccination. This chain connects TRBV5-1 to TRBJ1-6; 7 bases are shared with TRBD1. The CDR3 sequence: CASSQTGVNNSPLHF. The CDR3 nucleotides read TGCGCCAGCAGCCAAACAGGGGTAAATAATTCACCCCTCCACTTT. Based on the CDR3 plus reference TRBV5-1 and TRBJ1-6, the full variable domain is KAGVTQTPRYLIKTRGQQVTLSCSPISGHRSVSWYQQTPGQGLQFLFEYFSETQRNKGNFPGRFSGRQFSNSRSEMNVSTLELGDSALYLCASSQTGVNNSPLHFGNGTRLTVT.